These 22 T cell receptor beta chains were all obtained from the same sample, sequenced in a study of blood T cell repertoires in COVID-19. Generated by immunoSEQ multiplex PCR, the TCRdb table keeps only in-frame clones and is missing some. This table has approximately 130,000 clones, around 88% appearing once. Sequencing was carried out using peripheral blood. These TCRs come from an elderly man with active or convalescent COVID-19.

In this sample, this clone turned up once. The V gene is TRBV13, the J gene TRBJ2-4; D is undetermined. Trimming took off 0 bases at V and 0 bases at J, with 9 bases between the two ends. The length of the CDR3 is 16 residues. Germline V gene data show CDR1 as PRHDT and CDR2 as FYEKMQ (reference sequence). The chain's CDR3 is CASSLGRLIAKNIQYF. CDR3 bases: TGTGCCAGCAGCTTAGGCCGGTTGATAGCCAAAAACATTCAGTACTTC.

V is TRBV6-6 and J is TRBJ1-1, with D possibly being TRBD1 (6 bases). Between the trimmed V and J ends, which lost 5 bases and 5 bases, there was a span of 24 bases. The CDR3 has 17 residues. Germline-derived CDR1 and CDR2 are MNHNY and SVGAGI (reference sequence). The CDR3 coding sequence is TGTGCCAGCAGTCTAAAGCGGGGCACTTCAGGGGTTACTGAAGCTTTCTTT. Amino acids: CASSLKRGTSGVTEAFF.

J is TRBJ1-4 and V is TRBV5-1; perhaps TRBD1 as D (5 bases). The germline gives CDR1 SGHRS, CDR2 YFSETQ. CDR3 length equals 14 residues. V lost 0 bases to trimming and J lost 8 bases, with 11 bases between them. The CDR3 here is CASSLEGEGEKLFF. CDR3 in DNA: TGCGCCAGCAGCTTGGAAGGGGAGGGCGAAAAACTGTTTTTT.

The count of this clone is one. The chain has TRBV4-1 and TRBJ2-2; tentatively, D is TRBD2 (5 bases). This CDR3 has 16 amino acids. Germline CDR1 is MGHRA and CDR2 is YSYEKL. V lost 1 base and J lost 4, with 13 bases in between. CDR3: CASSQGNSGITGELFF. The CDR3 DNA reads TGCGCCAGCAGCCAAGGAAATTCGGGGATCACCGGGGAGCTGTTTTTT.

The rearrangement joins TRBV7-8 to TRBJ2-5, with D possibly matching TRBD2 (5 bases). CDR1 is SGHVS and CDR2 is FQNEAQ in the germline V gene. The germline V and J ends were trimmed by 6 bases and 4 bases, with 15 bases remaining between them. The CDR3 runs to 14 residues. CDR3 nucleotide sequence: TGTGCCAGCAGTTTTACGGGGTTCCGAGAGACCCAGTACTTC. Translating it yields CASSFTGFRETQYF.

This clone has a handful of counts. CDR3 sequence reads: CASSPRDRGHSPLHF. CDR3 in DNA: TGTGCCAGCAGCCCACGGGACAGGGGGCATTCACCCCTCCACTTT. The rearrangement links TRBV11-2 to TRBJ1-6; TRBD1 aligns across 12 bases. This CDR3 is built from 15 residues. The V and J ends lost 5 bases and 8 bases, in that order; junction bases with no gene match: 4. Germline V lookup: CDR1 SGHAT, CDR2 FQNNGV. Full variable domain (rest looked up from reference TRBV11-2 and TRBJ1-6): EAGVAQSPRYKIIEKRQSVAFWCNPISGHATLYWYQQILGQGPKLLIQFQNNGVVDDSQLPKDRFSAERLKGVDSTLKIQPAKLEDSAVYLCASSPRDRGHSPLHFGNGTRLTVT.

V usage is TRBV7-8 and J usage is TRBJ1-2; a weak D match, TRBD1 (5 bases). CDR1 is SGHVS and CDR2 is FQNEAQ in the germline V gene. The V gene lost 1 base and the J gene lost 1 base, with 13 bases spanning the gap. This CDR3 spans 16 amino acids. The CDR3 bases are TGTGCCAGCAGCTTAGGACGAAGGGGATTTAACTATGGCTACACCTTC. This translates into CASSLGRRGFNYGYTF.

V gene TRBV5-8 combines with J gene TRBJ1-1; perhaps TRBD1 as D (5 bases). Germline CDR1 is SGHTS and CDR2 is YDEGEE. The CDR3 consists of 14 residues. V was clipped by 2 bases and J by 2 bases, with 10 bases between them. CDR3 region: CASSFTGINTEAFF. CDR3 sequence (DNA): TGTGCCAGCAGCTTTACAGGCATCAACACTGAAGCTTTCTTT.

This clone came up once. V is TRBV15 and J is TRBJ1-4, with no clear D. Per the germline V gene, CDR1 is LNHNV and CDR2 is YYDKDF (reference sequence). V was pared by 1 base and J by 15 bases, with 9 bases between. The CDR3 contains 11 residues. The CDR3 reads CATSRGQEVFF. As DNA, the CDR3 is TGTGCCACCAGCAGAGGTCAGGAAGTGTTTTTT. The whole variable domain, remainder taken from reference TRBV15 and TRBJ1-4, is DAMVIQNPRYQVTQFGKPVTLSCSQTLNHNVMYWYQQKSSQAPKLLFHYYDKDFNNEADTPDNFQSRRPNTSFCFLDIRSPGLGDTAMYLCATSRGQEVFFGSGTQLSVL.

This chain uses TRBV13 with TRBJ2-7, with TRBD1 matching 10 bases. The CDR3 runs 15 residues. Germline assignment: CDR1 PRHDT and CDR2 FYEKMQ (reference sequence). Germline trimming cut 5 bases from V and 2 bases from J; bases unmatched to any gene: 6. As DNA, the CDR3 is TGTGCCAGCAGCCATACCGGGACAGGGGCCTACGAGCAGTACTTC. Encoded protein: CASSHTGTGAYEQYF. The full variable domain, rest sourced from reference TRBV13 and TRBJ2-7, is AAGVIQSPRHLIKEKRETATLKCYPIPRHDTVYWYQQGPGQDPQFLISFYEKMQSDKGSIPDRFSAQQFSDYHSELNMSSLELGDSALYFCASSHTGTGAYEQYFGPGTRLTVT.

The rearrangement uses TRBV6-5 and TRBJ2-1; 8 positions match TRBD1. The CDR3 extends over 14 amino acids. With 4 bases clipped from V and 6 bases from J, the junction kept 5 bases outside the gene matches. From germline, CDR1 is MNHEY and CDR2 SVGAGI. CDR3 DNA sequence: TGTGCCAGCAGTTTAGGACAGGGAAGCAATGAGCAGTTCTTC. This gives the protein CASSLGQGSNEQFF.

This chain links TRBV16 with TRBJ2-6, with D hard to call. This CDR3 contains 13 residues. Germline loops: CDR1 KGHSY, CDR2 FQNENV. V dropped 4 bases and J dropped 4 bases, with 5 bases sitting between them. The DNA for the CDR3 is TGTGCCAGCAGCCCCCCGGGGGCCAACGTCCTGACTTTC. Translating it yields CASSPPGANVLTF. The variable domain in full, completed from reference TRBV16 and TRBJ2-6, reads GEEVAQTPKHLVRGEGQKAKLYCAPIKGHSYVFWYQQVLKNEFKFLISFQNENVFDETGMPKERFSAKCLPNSPCSLEIQATKLEDSAVYFCASSPPGANVLTFGAGSRLTVL.

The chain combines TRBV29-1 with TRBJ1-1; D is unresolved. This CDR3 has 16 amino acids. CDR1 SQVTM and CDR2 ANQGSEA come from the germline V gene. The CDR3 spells CKIREYLSEGNTEAFF. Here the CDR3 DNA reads TGCAAAATACGGGAGTACCTTTCCGAGGGGAACACTGAAGCTTTCTTT.

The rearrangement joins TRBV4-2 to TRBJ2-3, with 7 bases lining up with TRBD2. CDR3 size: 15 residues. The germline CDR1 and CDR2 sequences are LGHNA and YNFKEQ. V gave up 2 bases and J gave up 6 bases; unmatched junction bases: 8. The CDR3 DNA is TGTGCCAGCAGCCAACCACAGACTAGCTCGGATACGCAGTATTTT. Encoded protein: CASSQPQTSSDTQYF.

CDR3 sequence (DNA): TGTGCCAGCTCACACGAACAGATCACCTCTGGAAACACCATATATTTT. Amino acids: CASSHEQITSGNTIYF. This chain uses TRBV18 with TRBJ1-3; the D is unclear. The length of the CDR3 is 16 residues. CDR1 is KGHSH, CDR2 LQKENI, per germline. V dropped 4 bases and J dropped 0 bases, with 13 bases sitting between them.

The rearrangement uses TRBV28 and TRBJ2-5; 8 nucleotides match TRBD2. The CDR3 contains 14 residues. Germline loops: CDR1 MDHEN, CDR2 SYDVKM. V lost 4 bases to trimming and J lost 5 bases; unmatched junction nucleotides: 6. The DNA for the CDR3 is TGTGCCAGCAGTTCGGGGGGGCTCGCGGAGACCCAGTACTTC. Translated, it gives CASSSGGLAETQYF.

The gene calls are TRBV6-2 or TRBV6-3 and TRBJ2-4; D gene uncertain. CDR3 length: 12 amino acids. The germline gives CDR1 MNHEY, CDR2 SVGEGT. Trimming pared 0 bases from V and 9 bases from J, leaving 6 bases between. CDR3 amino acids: CASSYSSSIQYF. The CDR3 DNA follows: TGTGCCAGCAGTTACTCCTCCAGCATTCAGTACTTC.

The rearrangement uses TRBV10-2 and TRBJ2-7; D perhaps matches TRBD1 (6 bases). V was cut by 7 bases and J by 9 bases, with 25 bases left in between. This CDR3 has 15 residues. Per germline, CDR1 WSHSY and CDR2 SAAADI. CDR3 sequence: CASMWQADRSDGQYF. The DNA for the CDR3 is TGCGCCAGCATGTGGCAAGCCGACAGGTCAGATGGGCAGTACTTC.

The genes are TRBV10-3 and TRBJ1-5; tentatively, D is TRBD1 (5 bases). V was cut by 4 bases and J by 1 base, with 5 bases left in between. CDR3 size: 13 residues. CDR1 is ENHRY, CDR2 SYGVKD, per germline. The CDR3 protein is CAISGGSNQPQHF. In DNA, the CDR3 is TGTGCCATCAGTGGGGGCAGCAATCAGCCCCAGCATTTT.

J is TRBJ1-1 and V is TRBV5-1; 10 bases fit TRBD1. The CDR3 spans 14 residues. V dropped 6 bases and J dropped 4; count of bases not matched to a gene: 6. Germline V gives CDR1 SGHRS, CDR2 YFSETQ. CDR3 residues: CASIPGTGVTEAFF. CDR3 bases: TGCGCCAGCATCCCCGGGACAGGGGTCACTGAAGCTTTCTTT.

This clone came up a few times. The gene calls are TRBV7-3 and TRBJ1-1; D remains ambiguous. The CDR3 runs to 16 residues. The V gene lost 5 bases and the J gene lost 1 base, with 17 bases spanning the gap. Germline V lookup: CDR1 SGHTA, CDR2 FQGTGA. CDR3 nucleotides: TGTGCCAGCAGCCCCCAGATATCAGGCCGGAACACTGAAGCTTTCTTT. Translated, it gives CASSPQISGRNTEAFF.

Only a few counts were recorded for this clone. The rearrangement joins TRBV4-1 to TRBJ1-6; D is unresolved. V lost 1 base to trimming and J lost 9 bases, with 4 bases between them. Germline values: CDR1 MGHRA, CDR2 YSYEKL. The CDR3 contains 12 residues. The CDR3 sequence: CASSQGASPLHF. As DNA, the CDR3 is TGCGCCAGCAGCCAAGGCGCTTCACCCCTCCACTTT.